Each of the 32 T cell receptor beta chains below was sequenced from the same sample in a study of T cells in women clearing cervical HPV infection. Only in-frame clones appear in the TCRdb table, and some are missing; sequencing was by immunoSEQ multiplex PCR. Recorded for this sample: about 20,000 clones. Sequencing was done on a sample of blood buffy coat. Source of these receptors: a woman between 18 and 70 years old with a cervical HPV16 infection that either progressed to CIN3+ or cleared (not recorded which).

In regard to this clone: Read sequence stops 3 residues before the CDR3 end, and the germline J gene provides the missing end. The chain couples TRBV30 to TRBJ2-2; tentatively, D is TRBD1 (5 bases). The CDR3 consists of 16 residues. The V end lost 0 bases, the J end lost 7 bases, and 18 bases lay between the germline ends. The germline gives CDR1 GTSNPN, CDR2 SVGIG (reference sequence). The CDR3 loop is CAWSVLRVDGVGELFF. The CDR3 DNA, read in part, is TGTGCCTGGAGTGTACTCAGGGTTGATGGCGTCGGGGAG. Looking up the rest from reference TRBV30 and TRBJ2-2 gives the full variable domain: SQTIHQWPATLVQPVGSPLSLECTVEGTSNPNLYWYRQAAGRGLQLLFYSVGIGQISSEVPQNLSASRPQDRQFILSSKKLLLSDSGFYLCAWSVLRVDGVGELFFGEGSRLTVL.

Worth noting for this clone: The CDR3 extends 3 residues past the end of the read, so its final part is completed from the germline J gene. The chain carries TRBV6-2 or TRBV6-3 and TRBJ2-1; possible D gene TRBD2, 5 bases. Deletions cut 0 bases from V and 2 bases from J, with 11 bases between. Germline V gene lookup returns CDR1 MNHEY and CDR2 SVGEGT. This CDR3 is 16 amino acids long. Here the CDR3 reads CASSYSSTRAYNEQFF. The DNA read from the CDR3 is TGTGCCAGCAGTTACTCGAGTACTAGGGCCTACAATGAG.

Comments on this clone: With the read ending 3 residues before the CDR3 end, the germline J gene is used to fill in that end. The chain links TRBV5-8 to TRBJ1-4, with 9 bases matching TRBD1. Germline loops: CDR1 SGHTS, CDR2 YDEGEE. J lost 5 bases, V lost 4 bases, and 3 bases had no gene match. CDR3 size: 14 residues. The CDR3 protein is CASSTGQGNEKLFF. The sequenced part of the CDR3 DNA is TGTGCCAGCAGCACGGGACAGGGAAATGAAAAA. Based on the CDR3 plus reference TRBV5-8 and TRBJ1-4, the full variable domain is EAGVTQSPTHLIKTRGQQATLRCSPISGHTSVYWYQQALGLGLQFLLWYDEGEERNRGNFPPRFSGRQFPNYSSELNVNALELEDSALYLCASSTGQGNEKLFFGSGTQLSVL.

Of note for this clone: At one of its ends the junction is not consistent with the germline gene, which may arise from a read error. Read sequence stops 3 residues before the CDR3 end, and the germline J gene provides the missing end. J is TRBJ1-3 and V is TRBV4-2; D uncertain. Looked up from germline, CDR1 is LGHNA and CDR2 is YNFKEQ. The CDR3 is made up of 16 amino acids. The sequenced CDR3 bases are TGCGCCAGCAGCCAAGATCTGGGCGTAACTGGAAACACC. Its protein is CASSQDLGVTGNT. The CDR3 in full is CASSQDLGVTGNTIYF.

Turning to this clone: An end of the junction does not agree with germline; a read error may underlie this. The read falls 3 residues short of the CDR3 end, and the missing part is taken from the germline J gene. The chain uses TRBV4-2 and TRBJ2-5; D possibly corresponds to TRBD2 (5 bases). Germline V lookup: CDR1 LGHNA, CDR2 YNFKEQ. The CDR3 is 16 residues long. The CDR3 DNA, read in part, is TGCGCCAGCAGCCAATCCGCGGCGGGCTACCAAGAGACC. Encoded protein: CASSQSAAGYQET. The full CDR3 is CASSQSAAGYQETQYF.

With respect to this clone: The read ends 3 residues early relative to the CDR3; the germline J gene fills the gap. The chain combines TRBV10-3 with TRBJ1-2; possibly TRBD1 for D (5 bases). V lost 6 bases, J lost 4 bases, and 18 bases lay in between. The germline V gene encodes CDR1 ENHRY and CDR2 SYGVKD. This CDR3 has 15 residues. Here the CDR3 reads CAIRFGTTLGYGYTF. Incomplete CDR3 DNA: TGTGCCATCAGATTCGGGACTACACTGGGCTATGGC.

A remark on this clone: The read terminates 3 residues before the CDR3 end, so the remaining end is supplied by the germline J gene. The rearrangement links TRBV7-9 to TRBJ2-3, with D possibly matching TRBD2 (6 bases). Looked up from germline, CDR1 is SEHNR and CDR2 is FQNEAQ (reference sequence). V was trimmed by 1 base and J by 4 bases, leaving 12 bases between them. There are 15 residues in the CDR3. The CDR3 loop reads CASSLERSGPDTQYF. The sequenced part of the CDR3 DNA is TGTGCCAGCAGCTTAGAGCGGAGCGGGCCAGATACG.

A word on this clone: The read terminates 3 residues before the CDR3 end, so the remaining end is supplied by the germline J gene. The rearrangement joins TRBV7-2 to TRBJ1-4; possibly TRBD1 for D (5 bases). The CDR3 is made up of 16 amino acids. The germline V and J ends were trimmed by 0 bases and 5 bases, with 13 bases remaining between them. Germline V CDR1 and CDR2: SGHTA, FQGNSA. This CDR3 reads CASSLARGWVNEKLFF. The part of the CDR3 DNA that was read is TGTGCCAGCAGCTTAGCGCGGGGGTGGGTCAATGAAAAA.

With regard to this clone: The DNA ends 3 residues before the CDR3 does, and the rest of the CDR3 is filled in from the germline J gene. The chain joins TRBV20-1 to TRBJ1-1, with 7 bases matching TRBD1. This CDR3 is built from 13 residues. V shed 5 bases and J 4 bases; nucleotides not matched to a gene: 7. Germline assignment: CDR1 DFQATT and CDR2 SNEGSKA (reference sequence). CDR3 sequence: CSAHIQGTTEAFF. The part of the CDR3 DNA that was read is TGCAGTGCTCATATACAGGGGACCACTGAA.

A word on this clone: The CDR3 is cut off 3 residues early in the read; its end comes from the germline J gene. The chain uses TRBV9 and TRBJ2-1; 7 positions agree with TRBD1. With V trimmed by 2 bases and J by 5 bases, 4 bases remained unmatched. CDR1 is SGDLS and CDR2 is YYNGEE in the germline V gene. The CDR3 has 14 residues. Incomplete CDR3 DNA: TGTGCCAGCAGCGTCGGGACAGCTAACAATGAG. Residues: CASSVGTANNE. The CDR3 reads in full as CASSVGTANNEQFF.

On this clone itself: The CDR3 is cut off 3 residues early in the read; its end comes from the germline J gene. The chain has TRBV6-4 and TRBJ1-4; perhaps TRBD1 as D (6 bases). Trimming took off 6 bases at V and 6 bases at J, with 11 bases between the two ends. Germline CDR1 reads MRHNA; CDR2 reads SNTAGT. CDR3 length: 13 amino acids. CDR3 in amino acids: CASSRDKDEKLFF. The CDR3 DNA, read in part, is TGTGCCAGCAGCCGGGACAAAGATGAAAAA.

To note about this clone: The CDR3 extends 3 residues past the end of the read, so its final part is completed from the germline J gene. The J gene is TRBJ2-5, the V gene TRBV29-1; TRBD2 might be the D (5 bases). Trimming shortened V by 6 bases and J by 1 base, and 15 bases separated the two germline ends. This CDR3 spans 14 amino acids. Germline values: CDR1 SQVTM, CDR2 ANQGSEA. CDR3 bases read: TGCAGCGTGCCACACGGAGCGGCCCAAGAGACC. This sequence encodes CSVPHGAAQET. The CDR3 as a whole reads CSVPHGAAQETQYF.

The CDR3 sequence: CSAHPGITYEQYF. CDR3 DNA (partial): TGCAGTGCCCATCCGGGTATAACCTACGAG. The V and J genes are TRBV20-1 and TRBJ2-7; D ambiguous. Read coverage stops 3 residues before the CDR3 terminus; the germline J gene supplies the remainder. The CDR3 is made up of 13 amino acids. Trimming stripped 6 bases from V and 2 bases from J, with 14 bases between. Germline CDR1 DFQATT, CDR2 SNEGSKA (reference sequence).

A remark on this clone: Read coverage stops 3 residues before the CDR3 terminus; the germline J gene supplies the remainder. This rearrangement joins TRBV18 to TRBJ1-2; D gene ambiguous. The CDR3 covers 15 residues. Germline loops: CDR1 KGHSH, CDR2 LQKENI. The covered CDR3 bases are TGTGCCAGCTCAACCATAGCGGGAGCGGAACTCGAC. This codes for CASSTIAGAELD. The whole CDR3 protein reads CASSTIAGAELDYTF.

Concerning this clone: The CDR3 goes on 3 residues after the read ends, and that part is filled in from the germline J gene. This chain joins TRBV3-1 (or the pseudogene TRBV3-2) and TRBJ1-3; no clear D gene. The germline V gene encodes CDR1 LGHDT and CDR2 YNNKEL (reference sequence). Trimming stripped 4 bases from V and 3 bases from J, with 13 bases between. There are 15 residues in the CDR3. CDR3 DNA, as far as it was read: TGTGCCAGCAGCCCAAATACTACTAATGGAAACACC. It yields the protein CASSPNTTNGNT. The full-length CDR3 reads as CASSPNTTNGNTIYF.

Note on this clone: The sequence runs out 3 residues before the end of the CDR3; the remainder is reconstructed from the germline J gene. V usage is TRBV7-3 and J usage is TRBJ2-2; 12 positions agree with TRBD1. Per the germline V gene, CDR1 is SGHTA and CDR2 is FQGTGA. J was trimmed by 6 bases and V by 5 bases; bases with no gene match: 7. There are 16 residues in the CDR3. CDR3 sequence reads: CASSPRDRGLAGELFF. The CDR3 bases that were read are TGTGCCAGCAGCCCCAGGGACAGGGGGCTGGCCGGGGAG.

Comments on this clone: The sequenced fragment ends 3 residues before the CDR3 boundary, so the rest is inferred from the germline J gene. The chain recombines TRBV18 with TRBJ2-2; D is uncertain. The CDR3 is 15 residues long. CDR1 and CDR2 from the germline V gene are KGHSH and LQKENI. Trimming pared 0 bases from V and 5 bases from J, leaving 10 bases between. Incomplete CDR3 DNA: TGTGCCAGCTCACCACCAAATTCGAGGACCGGGGAG. Translated: CASSPPNSRTGE. The whole CDR3 sequence is CASSPPNSRTGELFF.

Regarding this clone: The missing CDR3 end, 3 residues past where the read stops, is filled in from the germline J gene. This chain joins TRBV6-2 or TRBV6-3 and TRBJ2-1; TRBD2 matches 10 bases. The CDR3 is made up of 15 amino acids. J was trimmed by 8 bases and V by 5 bases; bases with no gene match: 9. CDR1 and CDR2 (germline): MNHEY, SVGEGT. The CDR3 DNA, read in part, is TGTGCCAGCAGTCCCAGTGGGACTAGCGTTTATGAG. Its protein is CASSPSGTSVYE. The CDR3 reads in full as CASSPSGTSVYEQFF.

A note on this clone: The read is 3 residues too short to cover the CDR3 end, so that end is filled in from the germline J gene. The rearrangement joins TRBV2 to TRBJ1-2; 9 nucleotides align to TRBD1. The CDR3 covers 13 residues. CDR1 is SNHLY and CDR2 is FYNNEI in the germline V gene. The part of the CDR3 DNA that was read is TGTGCCAGCAGTGGAGCGGGACAGGGAGGC. This sequence encodes CASSGAGQGG. The CDR3 in full is CASSGAGQGGYTF.

Note on this clone: The read ends 3 residues before the CDR3 terminus; that terminus is restored from the germline J gene. This sequence joins TRBV7-6 and TRBJ2-5; 12 bases are a match to TRBD2. The CDR3 loop spans 18 amino acids. V lost 0 bases to trimming and J lost 4 bases; unmatched junction nucleotides: 9. Germline-derived CDR1 and CDR2 are SGHVS and FNYEAQ. The CDR3 is CASSLASLAGGVPETQYF. The covered CDR3 bases are TGTGCCAGCAGCTTAGCGTCACTAGCGGGAGGAGTCCCAGAGACC.

CDR3 protein: CSGGLAGGQETQYF. Incomplete CDR3 DNA: TGCAGCGGGGGACTAGCGGGAGGGCAAGAGACG. This rearrangement joins TRBV29-1 to TRBJ2-3; 16 nucleotides agree with TRBD2. Coverage ceases 3 residues before the CDR3 finishes, and the germline J gene fills in the end. This CDR3 has 14 residues. Germline CDR1 and CDR2: SQVTM and ANQGSEA.

Points on this clone: The CDR3 end is not reached by the read, which stops 3 residues before it; the germline J gene fills it in. This rearrangement joins TRBV20-1 to TRBJ2-5, with 7 bases lining up with TRBD2. V lost 5 bases to trimming and J lost 2 bases; unmatched junction nucleotides: 8. Germline V gene sequence: CDR1 DFQATT, CDR2 SNEGSKA (reference sequence). CDR3 length equals 14 residues. CDR3 residues: CSAADPSGQETQYF. The part of the CDR3 DNA that was read is TGCAGTGCTGCAGATCCTAGCGGTCAAGAGACC.

Worth noting for this clone: The read falls 3 residues short of the CDR3 end, and the missing part is taken from the germline J gene. The chain is built from TRBV19 and TRBJ2-3; D might be TRBD1 (6 bases). The CDR3 runs to 14 residues. Germline assignment: CDR1 LNHDA and CDR2 SQIVND (reference sequence). The sequenced part of the CDR3 DNA is TGTGCCAGTAGTGGTTGGCAGGGGTATCAGCCG. It specifies CASSGWQGYQP. The full CDR3 reads CASSGWQGYQPQYF.

On this clone itself: The CDR3 is cut off 3 residues early in the read; its end comes from the germline J gene. Other DNA sequences within the sample encode an identical CDR3. The rearrangement uses TRBV18 and TRBJ1-3; D ambiguous. CDR3 length: 15 amino acids. Germline values: CDR1 KGHSH, CDR2 LQKENI. Trimming took off 2 bases at V and 4 bases at J, with 12 bases between the two ends. CDR3 sequence reads: CASSPGHGEGNTIYF. CDR3 DNA, as far as it was read: TGTGCCAGCTCACCAGGGCACGGAGAAGGAAACACC.

In terms of frequency, this clone is medium-sized. Coverage ceases 3 residues before the CDR3 finishes, and the germline J gene fills in the end. This sequence joins TRBV29-1 and TRBJ2-2, with D maybe TRBD1 (7 bases). The CDR3 extends over 15 amino acids. V was shortened by 6 bases and J by 4 bases, with 18 bases between the two germline ends. CDR1 and CDR2 from the germline V gene are SQVTM and ANQGSEA. The CDR3 protein is CSVGGGRGVTGELFF. CDR3 DNA, as far as it was read: TGCAGCGTGGGGGGCGGCAGGGGGGTCACCGGGGAG.

On this clone itself: The sequence runs out 3 residues before the end of the CDR3; the remainder is reconstructed from the germline J gene. The rearrangement uses TRBV18 and TRBJ1-1; TRBD1 aligns across 11 bases. Germline V CDR1 and CDR2: KGHSH, LQKENI. V shed 4 bases, J shed 5 bases, and the junction held 3 bases outside the gene matches. The CDR3 extends over 14 amino acids. CDR3 bases read: TGTGCCAGCTCACTCGGGACAGGGGGGACTGAA. It codes for CASSLGTGGTE. Given in full, the CDR3 is CASSLGTGGTEAFF.

The CDR3 is CASSDDRVGQPQHF. The sequenced CDR3 bases are TGTGCCAGCAGTGATGACAGGGTGGGTCAGCCC. The chain couples TRBV6-1 to TRBJ1-5; TRBD1 matches at 7 bases. The CDR3 extends 3 residues past the end of the read, so its final part is completed from the germline J gene. Trimming took 3 bases from V and 6 from J; bases not matched to a gene: 5. The CDR3 covers 14 residues. Looked up from germline, CDR1 is MNHNS and CDR2 is SASEGT.

As regards this clone: The read halts 3 residues ahead of the CDR3 end, with the missing end drawn from the germline J gene. The genes are TRBV6-2 or TRBV6-3 and TRBJ2-1, with 13 bases identical to TRBD2. CDR1 and CDR2 (germline): MNHEY, SVGEGT. Trimming took 6 bases from V and 1 from J; bases not matched to a gene: 6. The CDR3 has 17 residues. The part of the CDR3 DNA that was read is TGTGCCAGCAGACCGACTAGCGGGAGGTCTTCCTACAATGAG. Protein sequence: CASRPTSGRSSYNE. The full CDR3 sequence reads CASRPTSGRSSYNEQFF.

Points on this clone: The missing CDR3 end, 3 residues past where the read stops, is filled in from the germline J gene. This chain links TRBV28 with TRBJ2-1, with TRBD1 matching over 10 bases. The CDR3 covers 15 residues. The J segment lost 6 bases and the V segment lost 8 bases, leaving 10 bases of the junction unmatched. Germline V lookup: CDR1 MDHEN, CDR2 SYDVKM. The DNA read from the CDR3 is TGTGCCAGCGGAGACGACAGGGGGCTTGGCAATGAG. It is translated as CASGDDRGLGNE. The entire CDR3 is CASGDDRGLGNEQFF.

On this clone: The CDR3 extends 3 residues past the end of the read, so its final part is completed from the germline J gene. The V and J genes are TRBV6-1 and TRBJ1-1, with D perhaps TRBD1 (5 bases). The CDR3 is made up of 14 amino acids. V lost 4 bases and J 2 bases, leaving 11 bases between the germline ends. The germline V gene has CDR1 MNHNS and CDR2 SASEGT. CDR3 amino acids: CASSGGVLNTEAFF. The CDR3 DNA, read in part, is TGTGCCAGCAGTGGAGGGGTCCTTAACACTGAA.

Note on this clone: The sequence runs out 3 residues before the end of the CDR3; the remainder is reconstructed from the germline J gene. The J gene is TRBJ1-2, the V gene TRBV7-9; no clear D. The CDR3 loop spans 13 amino acids. Per germline, CDR1 SEHNR and CDR2 FQNEAQ (reference sequence). Here the CDR3 reads CASSLGLVDDYTF. The part of the CDR3 DNA that was read is TGTGCCAGCAGCCTTGGACTAGTTGACGAC.

The CDR3 DNA, read in part, is TGTGCCAGAGGCCGAGGGGGCGGGAGTACGGATGAC. As protein: CARGRGGGSTDD. The complete CDR3 sequence is CARGRGGGSTDDYTF. This sequence joins TRBV6-2 or TRBV6-3 and TRBJ1-2, with 7 bases aligning to TRBD1. From the germline J gene comes the end of the CDR3, since the read stops 3 residues before it. Germline V lookup: CDR1 MNHEY, CDR2 SVGEGT. The CDR3 extends over 15 amino acids.